These 21 T cell receptor beta chains came from one sample sequenced in a study of tumor and adjacent non-tumor tissue in lung cancer. RNA was extracted from bulk tissue without any cell sorting. A modified ARM-PCR protocol with three rounds of nested PCR amplified TCRbeta. TCRdb re-called the multiplex PCR reads through MiXCR, storing one row per CDR3 protein. The sample has around 71,000 distinct CDR3 sequences, around 77% seen once. Sequencing input: lung tumor tissue. The source is a woman aged 40 to 50 with non-small cell lung cancer.

Turning to this clonotype: One end of the junction fails to match germline, which may point to a read error. The chain has TRBV4-1 and TRBJ1-2; 8 bases are shared with TRBD1. Germline CDR1 MGHRA, CDR2 YSYEKL. This CDR3 is 17 amino acids long. The CDR3: CASSQTPGDRGPYGYTF. The DNA for the CDR3 is TGCGCCAGTAGCCAAACCCCTGGAGACAGGGGACCGTATGGCTACACCTTC.

About this clonotype: The germline gene is not matched at one end of the junction; a read error may be the cause. The rearrangement joins TRBV29-1 to TRBJ2-6, with 9 bases identical to TRBD1. CDR1 SQVTM and CDR2 ANQGSEA come from the germline V gene. The CDR3 is 15 amino acids. In DNA, the CDR3 is TGCGGCGTTTCGACAGGGGGTTCTGGGCCCAACGTCCTGACTTTC. Residues: CGVSTGGSGPNVLTF.

In regard to this clonotype: A read error is likely, as this CDR3 ends without the conserved phenylalanine or tryptophan. J is TRBJ1-5 and V is TRBV28, with 11 bases matching TRBD1. The CDR3 totals 14 residues. Germline V gene sequence: CDR1 MDHEN, CDR2 SYDVKM. J lost 7 bases, V lost 9 bases, and 8 bases had no gene match. The CDR3 DNA reads as TGTGCCAGTACACTTGGGACAGGGGGACAGCCCCAGCATTCT. Protein: CASTLGTGGQPQHS.

In regard to this clonotype: A read error is possible here, since a much larger clone lies one base away. This chain joins TRBV5-1 and TRBJ2-2, with D perhaps TRBD1 or TRBD2 (5 bases each). Per germline, CDR1 SGHRS and CDR2 YFSETQ. CDR3 length equals 15 residues. The V and J ends lost 5 bases and 4 bases respectively, with 15 bases between them. Here the CDR3 reads CASSSGPAATGELFF. DNA of the CDR3: TGCGCCAGCAGTTCGGGACCGGCGGCCACCGGGGAGCTGTTTTTT.

This clonotype was counted a single time. A much larger clone is a single base away; this may be a read error. The chain employs TRBV5-1 and TRBJ2-3; weak D call: TRBD1 (6 bases). Germline CDR1 is SGHRS and CDR2 is YFSETQ. The CDR3 covers 14 residues. The CDR3 bases are TGCGACAGCAGCTGGACAGAGGTCGCAGATACGCAGTATTTT. Translation: CDSSWTEVADTQYF.

Of note for this clonotype: Just one base apart from a much larger clone, this may be a read error. The V and J genes are TRBV5-1 and TRBJ2-1; D call uncertain. There are 15 residues in the CDR3. Germline CDR1 reads SGHRS; CDR2 reads YFSETQ. The CDR3, as DNA: TGCGCCAGCAGCTTGGCCACGATGTCCTACAATGAGCAGCTCTTC. This codes for CASSLATMSYNEQLF. Together with reference TRBV5-1 and TRBJ2-1, the CDR3 gives the full variable domain: KAGVTQTPRYLIKTRGQQVTLSCSPISGHRSVSWYQQTPGQGLQFLFEYFSETQRNKGNFPGRFSGRQFSNSRSEMNVSTLELGDSALYLCASSLATMSYNEQLFGPGTRLTVL.

On this clonotype: This may stem from a read error, because a much larger clone lies one nucleotide away. The chain recombines TRBV28 with TRBJ2-7; D not resolved. The CDR3 sequence is 12 residues long. CDR1 and CDR2 (germline): MDHEN, SYDVKM. The CDR3 loop is CATSRSRHEQYF. The CDR3 DNA reads TGTGCCACCAGTCGGTCCCGTCACGAGCAGTACTTC.

As regards this clonotype: One end of the junction fails to match germline, which may point to a read error. The CDR3 nucleotides are TGTGGCAGCACTCGTAGCGGGGGAGAGACCCAGTACTTC. Its translation: CGSTRSGGETQYF. V and J are TRBV6-5 and TRBJ2-5; 9 bases map to TRBD2. CDR3 length: 13 amino acids. CDR1 MNHEY and CDR2 SVGAGI come from the germline V gene.

This clonotype showed up just once. At one end, the junction sequence differs from germline, possibly due to a read error. The genes are TRBV20-1 and TRBJ2-2; TRBD2 matches 8 bases. The germline V gene encodes CDR1 DFQATT and CDR2 SNEGSKA (reference sequence). This CDR3 region has 13 residues. CDR3 nucleotides: TGCAGTGCCACGGGGGGGAACGCCGGGGAGCTGGTTTTT. It specifies CSATGGNAGELVF.

This clonotype has a count of ten or more. V is TRBV6-5 and J is TRBJ1-1; TRBD1 might be the D (5 bases). Germline assignment: CDR1 MNHEY and CDR2 SVGAGI. The CDR3 length is 15 residues. V was shortened by 2 bases and J by 3 bases, with 13 bases between the two germline ends. Written as DNA, the CDR3 is TGTGCCAGCAGTTACAAACCGAGGGGTGACACTGAAGCTTTCTTT. Translating it yields CASSYKPRGDTEAFF.

This clonotype was recorded at least ten times. The chain carries TRBV6-5 and TRBJ2-7; the D is unclear. CDR3 length: 16 amino acids. Germline assignment: CDR1 MNHEY and CDR2 SVGAGI. Deletions cut 6 bases from V and 2 bases from J, with 20 bases between. CDR3 sequence: CASRPSPGQTTYEQYF. CDR3 nucleotides: TGTGCCAGCAGGCCTTCCCCGGGCCAGACCACCTACGAGCAGTACTTC.

The rearrangement uses TRBV12-3 or TRBV12-4 and TRBJ1-5; D not certain. The CDR3 runs 14 residues. The CDR3 loop is CESSFLDLNQPQHF. Written as DNA, the CDR3 is TGTGAAAGCAGTTTCCTAGACCTCAATCAGCCCCAGCATTTT.

Notes on this clonotype: The junction does not match germline at one end; this may be a read error. V gene TRBV2 combines with J gene TRBJ2-3; D is perhaps TRBD1 (6 bases). The germline gives CDR1 SNHLY, CDR2 FYNNEI. The CDR3 has 11 residues. The DNA of the CDR3 is TGTACCAGCGAAGGGGGAGATACGCAGTATTTT. Translating gives CTSEGGDTQYF.

On this clonotype itself: Sequence at one end of the junction differs from germline and may be a read error. J is TRBJ2-5 and V is TRBV6-1; TRBD2 agrees at 12 bases. This CDR3 is 18 amino acids long. CDR1 and CDR2 from the germline V gene are MNHNS and SASEGT. This CDR3 reads CTSNEALLAGGPRETQYF. In nucleotides, the CDR3 is TGTACCAGCAATGAAGCGCTTCTAGCGGGAGGGCCCCGGGAGACCCAGTACTTC.

A word on this clonotype: The junction does not match germline at one end; this may be a read error. The J gene is TRBJ1-4, the V gene TRBV4-2; no definite D call. This CDR3 spans 16 amino acids. Germline V gives CDR1 LGHNA, CDR2 YNFKEQ. The CDR3 here is CANNQDDTATNDKLFF. Written as DNA, the CDR3 is TGTGCCAACAACCAAGACGACACAGCAACTAATGACAAACTGTTTTTT.

This clonotype was counted only a few times. A much larger clone lies one base from this, so it may be a read error. The gene calls are TRBV12-3 or TRBV12-4 and TRBJ1-3; D is undetermined. The CDR3 is 14 amino acids. The CDR3 reads CASSLVGSGSTIYF. CDR3 coding DNA: TGTGCCAGCAGTTTAGTGGGCTCTGGAAGCACCATATATTTT.

Notes on this clonotype: A single base separates this from a much larger clone, so it may be a read error. The chain is built from TRBV29-1 and TRBJ2-3; D may be TRBD2 (7 bases). In germline, CDR1 is SQVTM, CDR2 ANQGSEA. The CDR3 runs 14 residues. In DNA, the CDR3 is TGCAACGTTGATGAGGGGGGGTTCACAGATACGCAGTATTTT. Translation gives CNVDEGGFTDTQYF.

The CDR3 DNA is TGCAGTGCTAGAGGTCTCAGAGGTGGGGAGCCCCAGCATTTT. It specifies CSARGLRGGEPQHF. The chain links TRBV20-1 to TRBJ1-5; D is unclear. CDR1 DFQATT and CDR2 SNEGSKA come from the germline V gene (reference sequence). Trimming shortened V by 1 base and J by 8 bases, and 15 bases separated the two germline ends. The CDR3 loop spans 14 amino acids.

About this clonotype: A read error may account for a junction end that differs from germline. The chain carries TRBV4-1 and TRBJ1-5; TRBD1 might be the D (5 bases). Germline V gene sequence: CDR1 MGHRA, CDR2 YSYEKL. The CDR3 spans 17 residues. The chain's CDR3 is CASSQGGGPNSEQPQYF. CDR3 bases: TGCGCCAGCAGCCAAGGTGGGGGACCGAATTCCGAGCAGCCCCAGTACTTT.

As regards this clonotype: Mismatch with germline at one junction end may stem from a read error. V gene TRBV30 combines with J gene TRBJ1-6, with 7 bases identical to TRBD1. Per the germline V gene, CDR1 is GTSNPN and CDR2 is SVGIG (reference sequence). The CDR3 is 15 residues long. The CDR3 nucleotides read TGTGCCCGGAGTGTGAGGGGGCTTAATAATTCACCCCTCCACTTT. This sequence encodes CARSVRGLNNSPLHF.

For this clonotype: At one end the junction does not follow the germline gene, possibly because of a read error. This chain uses TRBV12-3 or TRBV12-4 with TRBJ1-6; D possibly corresponds to TRBD1 (5 bases). The CDR3 is 16 amino acids. The CDR3 loop is CASRPGRGKTSSALHF. In DNA form, the CDR3 reads TGTGCCAGCAGACCCGGTAGGGGTAAGACTAGTTCAGCCCTCCACTTT.